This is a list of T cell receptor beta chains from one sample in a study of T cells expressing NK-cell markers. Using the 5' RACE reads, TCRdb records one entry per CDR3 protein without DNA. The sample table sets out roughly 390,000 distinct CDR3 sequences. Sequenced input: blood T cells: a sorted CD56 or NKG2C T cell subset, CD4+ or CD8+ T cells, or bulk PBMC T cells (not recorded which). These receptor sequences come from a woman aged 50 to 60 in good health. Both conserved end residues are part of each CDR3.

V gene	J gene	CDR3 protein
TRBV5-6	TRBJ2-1	CASSLGLAGSKGHEQFF
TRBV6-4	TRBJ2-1	CASSEELLDEQFF
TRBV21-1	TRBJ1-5	CASKGGMDQPQHF
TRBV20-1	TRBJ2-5	CSARGGQETQYF
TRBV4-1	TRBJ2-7	CASSRTGSTYEQYF
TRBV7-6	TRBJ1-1	CASSLEGSTEAFF
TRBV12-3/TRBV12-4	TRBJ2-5	CASSNHPGTGVETQYF
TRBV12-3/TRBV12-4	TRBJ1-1	CASSLGENTEAFF
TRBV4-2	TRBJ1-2	CASSQERGVGYTF
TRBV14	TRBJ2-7	CASSQIVNSYEQYF
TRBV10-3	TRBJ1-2	CAIRETDPNYGYTF
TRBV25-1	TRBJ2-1	CASSEYGGETYEQFF
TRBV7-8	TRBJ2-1	CASSLRPRGAGYNEQFF
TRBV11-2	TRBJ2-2	CASSLSSGIAGELFF
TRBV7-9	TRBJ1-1	CASRSDRGLVEAFF
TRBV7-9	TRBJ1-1	CASSLGMGSEAFF
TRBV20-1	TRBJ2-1	CSARDGRRVNEQFF
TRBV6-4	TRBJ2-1	CASSVGQGAGEQFF
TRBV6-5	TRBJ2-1	CASSYEGGANEQFF
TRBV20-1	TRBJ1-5	CSARDRQGGTAQHF
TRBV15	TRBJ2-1	CATSRDRGSFGNEQFF
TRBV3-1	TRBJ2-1	CASSLGAREEQFF
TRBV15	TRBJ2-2	CATSRDSLRGTGELFF
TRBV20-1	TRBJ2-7	CSANHRGGRAGEQYF
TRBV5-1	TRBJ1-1	CASGQGEGNTEAFF
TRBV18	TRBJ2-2	CASSPRQGKTGELFF